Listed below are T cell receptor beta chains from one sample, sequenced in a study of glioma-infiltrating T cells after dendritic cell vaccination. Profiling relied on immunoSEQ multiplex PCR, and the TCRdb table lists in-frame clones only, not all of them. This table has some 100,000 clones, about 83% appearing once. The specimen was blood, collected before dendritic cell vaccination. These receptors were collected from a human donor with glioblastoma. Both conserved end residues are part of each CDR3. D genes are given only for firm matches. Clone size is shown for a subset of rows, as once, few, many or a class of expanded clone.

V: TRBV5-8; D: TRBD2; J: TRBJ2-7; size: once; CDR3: CASSSTAGGFVEQYF; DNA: TGTGCCAGCAGCTCAACGGCGGGGGGTTTCGTCGAGCAGTACTTC
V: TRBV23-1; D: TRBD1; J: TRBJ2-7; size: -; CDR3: CASSERQGKGEQYF; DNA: TGCGCCAGCAGCGAAAGACAGGGTAAGGGCGAGCAGTACTTC
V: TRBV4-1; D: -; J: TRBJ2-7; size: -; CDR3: CASSQVVEPGYEQYF; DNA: TGCGCCAGCAGCCAAGTAGTGGAGCCCGGGTACGAGCAGTACTTC
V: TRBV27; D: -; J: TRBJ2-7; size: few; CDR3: CASRLRESSYEQYF; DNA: TGTGCCAGCAGATTACGGGAGAGCTCCTACGAGCAGTACTTC
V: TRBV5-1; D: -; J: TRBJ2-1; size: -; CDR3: CASSLAGPAEQFF; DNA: TGCGCCAGCAGCTTGGCAGGGCCCGCCGAGCAGTTCTTC
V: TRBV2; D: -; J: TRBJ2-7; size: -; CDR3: CASRQLYEQYF; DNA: TGTGCCAGCAGACAGCTTTACGAGCAGTACTTC
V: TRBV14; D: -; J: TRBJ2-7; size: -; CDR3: CASSQDVARYAYEQYF; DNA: TGTGCCAGCAGCCAAGACGTGGCCAGATACGCCTACGAGCAGTACTTC
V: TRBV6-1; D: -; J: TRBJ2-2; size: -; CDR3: CASSEVYRATGELFF; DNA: TGTGCCAGCAGTGAAGTCTACAGGGCGACCGGGGAGCTGTTTTTT
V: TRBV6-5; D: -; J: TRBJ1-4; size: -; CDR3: CASSYGAVNEKLFF; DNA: TGTGCCAGCAGTTACGGGGCAGTTAATGAAAAACTGTTTTTT
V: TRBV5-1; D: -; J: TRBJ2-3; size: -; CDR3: CASSLTGTIYLSTDTQYF; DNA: TGCGCCAGCAGCTTGACAGGGACCATTTACCTTAGCACAGATACGCAGTATTTT
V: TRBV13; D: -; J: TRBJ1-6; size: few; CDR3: CASSCGHLHF; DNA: TGTGCCAGCAGCTGTGGACATCTCCACTTT
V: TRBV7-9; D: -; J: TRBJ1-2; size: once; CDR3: CARGTHLREGRTRYGYTF; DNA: TGTGCCAGAGGAACCCACTTACGGGAGGGGAGGACTCGTTATGGCTACACCTTC
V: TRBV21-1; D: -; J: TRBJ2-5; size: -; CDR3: CASSKVPSGLGVETQYF; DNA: TGTGCCAGCAGCAAAGTTCCTAGCGGGTTGGGCGTCGAGACCCAGTACTTC
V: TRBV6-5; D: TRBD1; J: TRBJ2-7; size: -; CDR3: CASRGQQGNEQYF; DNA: TGTGCCAGCAGGGGACAGCAGGGGAACGAGCAGTACTTC
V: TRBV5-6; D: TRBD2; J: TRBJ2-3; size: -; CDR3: CASSPGLAGSSTDTQYF; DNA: TGTGCCAGCAGCCCTGGACTAGCGGGATCTAGCACAGATACGCAGTATTTT
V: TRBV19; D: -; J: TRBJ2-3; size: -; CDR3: CASSLEDASTDTQYF; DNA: TGTGCCAGTAGCCTTGAGGATGCTAGCACAGATACGCAGTATTTT
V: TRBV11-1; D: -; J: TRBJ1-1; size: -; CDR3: CASSQQGTTEAFF; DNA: TGTGCCAGCAGCCAACAGGGTACCACTGAAGCTTTCTTT
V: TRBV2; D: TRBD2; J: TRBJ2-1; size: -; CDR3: CASSDPSGLAKANEQFF; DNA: TGTGCCAGCAGTGACCCCTCGGGACTAGCGAAAGCGAATGAGCAGTTCTTC
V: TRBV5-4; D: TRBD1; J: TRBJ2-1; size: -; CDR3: CASSLIGQGNNEQFF; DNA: TGTGCCAGCAGCCTCATCGGACAGGGTAACAATGAGCAGTTCTTC
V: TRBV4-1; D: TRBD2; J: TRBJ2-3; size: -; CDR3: CASRRSGGLTDTQYF; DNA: TGCGCCAGCAGGCGCAGCGGGGGGCTAACAGATACGCAGTATTTT
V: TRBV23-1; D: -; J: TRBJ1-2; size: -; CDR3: CASSQGGNLINYGYIF; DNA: TGCGCCAGCAGTCAGGGCGGGAACCTCATTAACTATGGCTACATCTTC
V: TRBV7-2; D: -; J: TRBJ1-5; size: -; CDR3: CASSPGGVGNQPQHF; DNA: TGTGCCAGCAGCCCCGGGGGGGTCGGCAATCAGCCCCAGCATTTT
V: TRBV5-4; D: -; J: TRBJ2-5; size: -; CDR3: CASSLKGTFQETQYF; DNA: TGTGCCAGCAGCTTGAAGGGGACATTCCAAGAGACCCAGTACTTC
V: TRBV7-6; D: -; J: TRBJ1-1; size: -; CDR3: CASSLFWESGGTEAFF; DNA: TGTGCCAGCAGCTTATTTTGGGAGTCGGGGGGCACTGAAGCTTTCTTT
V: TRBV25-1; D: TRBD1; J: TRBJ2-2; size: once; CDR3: CASSDLGQGAAGELFF; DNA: TGTGCCAGCAGTGATCTCGGACAGGGGGCAGCCGGGGAGCTGTTTTTT
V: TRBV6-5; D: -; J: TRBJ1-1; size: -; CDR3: CASNSGRGDTEAFF; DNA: TGTGCCAGCAATTCGGGCAGGGGAGACACTGAAGCTTTCTTT
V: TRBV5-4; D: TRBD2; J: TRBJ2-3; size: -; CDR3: CASSRTSDSTDTQYF; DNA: TGTGCCAGCAGCCGGACTAGCGATAGTACAGATACGCAGTATTTT
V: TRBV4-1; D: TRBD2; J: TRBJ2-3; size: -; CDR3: CASSQDPAGGRTDTQYF; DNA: TGCGCCAGCAGCCAAGATCCGGCGGGGGGACGCACAGATACGCAGTATTTT
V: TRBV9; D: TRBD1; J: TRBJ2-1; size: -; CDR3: CASSEYRGNEQFF; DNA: TGTGCCAGCAGCGAGTACAGGGGAAATGAGCAGTTCTTC
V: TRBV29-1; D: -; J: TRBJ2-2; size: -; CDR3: CSLTSPGGELFF; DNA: TGCAGCCTGACTTCACCGGGGGGGGAGCTGTTTTTT
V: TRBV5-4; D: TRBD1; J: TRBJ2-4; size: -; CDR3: CASSSGQPKNIQYF; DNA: TGTGCCAGCAGCTCGGGACAGCCCAAAAACATTCAGTACTTC
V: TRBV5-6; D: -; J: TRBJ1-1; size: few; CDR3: CASRATVMNTEAFF; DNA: TGTGCCAGCAGAGCGACAGTTATGAACACTGAAGCTTTCTTT
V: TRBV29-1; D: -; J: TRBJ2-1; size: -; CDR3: CSAIAYDEQFF; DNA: TGCAGCGCGATAGCCTACGATGAGCAGTTCTTC
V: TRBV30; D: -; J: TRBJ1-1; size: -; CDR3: CAWREVGGGTEAFF; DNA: TGTGCCTGGAGGGAGGTGGGGGGAGGGACTGAAGCTTTCTTT
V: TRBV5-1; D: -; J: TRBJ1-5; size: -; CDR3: CASSLAGKNQPQHF; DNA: TGCGCCAGCAGCTTGGCAGGGAAGAATCAGCCCCAGCATTTT
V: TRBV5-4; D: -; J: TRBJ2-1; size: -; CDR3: CASSLGGPDSYNEQFF; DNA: TGTGCCAGCAGCTTGGGGGGGCCCGACTCCTACAATGAGCAGTTCTTC
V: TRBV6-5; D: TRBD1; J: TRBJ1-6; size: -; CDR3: CASQGVGGYNSPLHF; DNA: TGTGCCAGCCAGGGGGTCGGGGGCTATAATTCACCCCTCCACTTT
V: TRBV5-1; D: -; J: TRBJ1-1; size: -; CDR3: CASSTPSGTEAFF; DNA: TGCGCCAGCAGTACCCCATCGGGCACTGAAGCTTTCTTT
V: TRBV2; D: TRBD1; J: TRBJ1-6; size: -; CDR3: CASTEGSGGSPLHF; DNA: TGTGCCAGCACCGAGGGGTCAGGGGGATCACCCCTCCACTTT
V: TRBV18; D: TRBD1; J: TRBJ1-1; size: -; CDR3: CASSPGQGAGTEAFF; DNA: TGTGCCAGCTCACCAGGGCAGGGGGCGGGAACTGAAGCTTTCTTT
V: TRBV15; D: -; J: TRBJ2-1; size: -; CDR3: CATSGDRLAPDEQFF; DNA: TGTGCCACCAGCGGTGATCGGCTAGCTCCGGATGAGCAGTTCTTC
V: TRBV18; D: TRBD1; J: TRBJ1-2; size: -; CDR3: CASSPGQSLLYGYTF; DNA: TGTGCCAGCTCACCGGGACAGAGCTTACTCTATGGCTACACCTTC
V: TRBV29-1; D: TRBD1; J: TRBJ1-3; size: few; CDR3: CSVSPGTGMGNTIYF; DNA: TGCAGCGTATCACCCGGGACAGGGATGGGAAACACCATATATTTT
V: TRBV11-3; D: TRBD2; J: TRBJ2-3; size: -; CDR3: CASSGGSGRVDTQYF; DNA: TGTGCCAGCAGCGGCGGGAGCGGGAGAGTAGATACGCAGTATTTT
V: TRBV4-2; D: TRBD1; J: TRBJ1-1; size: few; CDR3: CASSHNDRVLNTEAFF; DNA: TGTGCCAGCAGCCACAATGACAGGGTATTGAACACTGAAGCTTTCTTT
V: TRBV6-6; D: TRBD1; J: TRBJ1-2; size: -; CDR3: CASSYGGQGQNYGYTF; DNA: TGTGCCAGCAGTTATGGAGGACAGGGTCAAAACTATGGCTACACCTTC